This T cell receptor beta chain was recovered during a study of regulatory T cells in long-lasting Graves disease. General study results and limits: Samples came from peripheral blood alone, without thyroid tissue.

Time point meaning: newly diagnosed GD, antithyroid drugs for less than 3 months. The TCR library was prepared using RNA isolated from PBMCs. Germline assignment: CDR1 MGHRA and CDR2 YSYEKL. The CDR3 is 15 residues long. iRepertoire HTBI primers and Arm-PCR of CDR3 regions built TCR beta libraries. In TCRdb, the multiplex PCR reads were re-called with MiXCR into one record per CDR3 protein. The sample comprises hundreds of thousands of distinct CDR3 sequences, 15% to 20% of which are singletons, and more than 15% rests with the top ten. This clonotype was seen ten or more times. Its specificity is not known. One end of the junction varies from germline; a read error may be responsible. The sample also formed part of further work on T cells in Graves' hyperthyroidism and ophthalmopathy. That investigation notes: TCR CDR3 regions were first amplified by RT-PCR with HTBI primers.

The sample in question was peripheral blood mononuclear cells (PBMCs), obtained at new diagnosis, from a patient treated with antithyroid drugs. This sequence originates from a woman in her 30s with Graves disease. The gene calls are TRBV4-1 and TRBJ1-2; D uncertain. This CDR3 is CASNQEPDINYGYTF. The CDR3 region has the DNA TGCGCCAGCAACCAAGAACCGGATATTAACTATGGCTACACCTTC.